A selection of T cell receptor beta chains follows, all from one sample in a study of shared clonotypes between healthy human individuals. TCRdb's copy holds only in-frame clones and misses some; the assay was immunoSEQ multiplex PCR. Among around 1.6 million clones, 95% to 99% were seen once, and the ten largest hold approximately 0.45%. Sequencing used naive CD4+ T cells sorted from blood. The receptors stem from a man aged 25 to 40 in good health. The CDR3 runs from the conserved cysteine through the conserved F or W. Each record gives: D gene, V gene, J gene, clone size, CDR3 protein, CDR3 DNA. D genes are given only for firm matches. Size is omitted from some rows. Given values are once, few, many or a class for expanded clones.

>TRBD2|TRBV4-1|TRBJ2-7|-
CASSQPRLAGAEEQYF
TGCGCCAGCAGCCAACCTAGACTAGCGGGAGCGGAAGAGCAGTACTTC
>TRBD2|TRBV28|TRBJ2-7|-
CASSPSGRADEQYF
TGTGCCAGCAGCCCTAGCGGGAGGGCCGACGAGCAGTACTTC
>-|TRBV5-1|TRBJ2-1|-
CASSLEPSRAVGFF
TGCGCCAGCAGCTTGGAACCTTCCCGGGCGGTGGGGTTCTTC
>TRBD2|TRBV9|TRBJ2-7|-
CASSVRGSDEQYF
TGTGCCAGCAGCGTACGCGGGAGCGACGAGCAGTACTTC
>TRBD1|TRBV28|TRBJ1-2|-
CASSFTGVYGYTF
TGTGCCAGCAGTTTTACAGGGGTCTATGGCTACACCTTC
>TRBD2|TRBV5-1|TRBJ2-7|-
CASSLGLAGTSYEQYF
TGCGCCAGCAGCTTGGGACTAGCGGGAACGTCCTACGAGCAGTACTTC
>-|TRBV15|TRBJ2-7|-
CATSREVSESYEQYF
TGTGCCACCAGCAGAGAGGTTAGCGAATCCTACGAGCAGTACTTC
>TRBD1|TRBV28|TRBJ1-5|-
CASTTGPHQPQHF
TGTGCCAGCACGACAGGGCCCCATCAGCCCCAGCATTTT
>-|TRBV7-8|TRBJ2-7|-
CASSSPPGRYISYEQYF
TGTGCCAGCAGCTCCCCCCCGGGACGTTATATATCCTACGAGCAGTACTTC
>TRBD1|TRBV5-6|TRBJ1-1|-
CASSLPGQINLLEAFF
TGTGCCAGCAGCTTACCGGGACAGATAAATTTATTAGAAGCTTTCTTT
>-|TRBV5-5|TRBJ2-1|-
CASSAISGSSYNEQFF
TGTGCCAGCAGCGCCATTAGCGGCAGCTCCTACAATGAGCAGTTCTTC
>-|TRBV2|TRBJ1-2|-
CASSSSGPGYGYTF
TGTGCCAGCAGTTCCTCCGGGCCTGGCTATGGCTACACCTTC
>-|TRBV9|TRBJ1-1|-
CASSVSGGADHTEAFF
TGTGCCAGCAGCGTCTCTGGGGGCGCAGATCACACTGAAGCTTTCTTT
>-|TRBV2|TRBJ1-5|-
CASRTGRDNQPQHF
TGTGCCAGCAGAACCGGACGGGACAATCAGCCCCAGCATTTT
>-|TRBV18|TRBJ1-2|once
CASSPLAGQKPLLGYTF
TGTGCCAGCTCACCACTCGCGGGACAAAAGCCTCTACTCGGCTACACCTTC
>-|TRBV5-1|TRBJ1-1|-
CASSLGGPGAFF
TGCGCCAGCAGCCTAGGGGGGCCGGGGGCTTTCTTT
>-|TRBV5-1|TRBJ2-7|-
CASSLELTASSYEQYF
TGCGCCAGCAGCTTGGAACTTACGGCCAGCTCCTACGAGCAGTACTTC
>TRBD2|TRBV11-2|TRBJ2-2|-
CASSLDFLAGYTGELFF
TGTGCCAGCAGCTTAGATTTCCTAGCGGGATACACCGGGGAGCTGTTTTTT
>-|TRBV5-1|TRBJ2-1|-
CASSLDINNEQFF
TGCGCCAGCAGCTTGGACATCAACAATGAGCAGTTCTTC
>TRBD1|TRBV29-1|TRBJ2-5|-
CSVVGQNQETQYF
TGCAGCGTTGTGGGACAGAACCAAGAGACCCAGTACTTC
>-|TRBV14|TRBJ2-7|-
CASSQNVRSSYEQYF
TGTGCCAGCAGCCAAAATGTCAGAAGCTCCTACGAGCAGTACTTC
>TRBD1|TRBV7-9|TRBJ2-7|-
CASSGTASYEQYF
TGTGCCAGCAGCGGGACAGCAAGCTACGAGCAGTACTTC
>TRBD1|TRBV27|TRBJ2-3|-
CASSLQGETDTQYF
TGTGCCAGCAGTTTACAGGGGGAAACAGATACGCAGTATTTT
>-|TRBV5-1|TRBJ2-1|-
CASSGDSPYNEQFF
TGCGCCAGCAGTGGTGACTCCCCATACAATGAGCAGTTCTTC
>TRBD1|TRBV5-1|TRBJ2-7|-
CASSSDRVEQYF
TGCGCCAGCAGCTCAGACAGGGTCGAGCAGTACTTC
>TRBD1|TRBV27|TRBJ1-5|-
CASSLTGQHNQPQHF
TGTGCCAGCAGTTTGACAGGGCAGCACAATCAGCCCCAGCATTTT
>TRBD2|TRBV18|TRBJ2-3|-
CASSGTSGRDTQYF
TGTGCCAGCTCCGGGACTAGCGGGAGGGATACGCAGTATTTT
>-|TRBV28|TRBJ2-7|-
CASSGQFTYEQYF
TGTGCCAGCAGTGGACAGTTTACCTACGAGCAGTACTTC
>-|TRBV28|TRBJ2-7|-
CASSSPRALYEQYF
TGTGCCAGCAGTTCCCCCCGGGCCTTATACGAGCAGTACTTC
>-|TRBV20-1|TRBJ1-2|-
CSALEIYGYTF
TGCAGTGCCTTAGAGATCTATGGCTACACCTTC
>-|TRBV5-4|TRBJ2-1|-
CASYRWGSYNEQFF
TGTGCCAGCTATCGGTGGGGATCTTACAATGAGCAGTTCTTC
>-|TRBV11-2|TRBJ2-1|-
CASSLGGGGYNEQFF
TGTGCCAGCAGCTTAGGGGGAGGGGGCTACAATGAGCAGTTCTTC